This T cell receptor (beta chain) stems from a study of control samples from healthy donors and cancer patients. Data came from immunoSEQ multiplex PCR; TCRdb stores just in-frame clones and leaves some out. The table includes over 75,000 clones, 75% to 95% detected once. V gave up 3 bases and J gave up 2 bases, with 12 bases separating them. CDR1 and CDR2 from the germline V gene are KGHDR and SFDVKD. The CDR3 length is 15 residues. The source of this sequence is a man between 25 and 39 years old in good health. Input material: blood. The chain links TRBV24-1 to TRBJ1-1; no definite D call. CDR3 nucleotide sequence: TGTGCCACCAGTGATGCGGGGTCGGCTAACACTGAAGCTTTCTTT. Translated, it gives CATSDAGSANTEAFF.